The TCR beta chain described here comes from a study of regulatory T cells in long-lasting Graves disease. Documented time point: newly diagnosed GD, antithyroid drugs for less than 3 months. After RNA was extracted from PBMCs, the TCR library was made from it. Patients all came to the study from an endocrinology department in Xi'an, China. The collection involved drawing nine milliliters of peripheral blood into EDTA tubes. This clonotype was seen repeatedly, ten times or more. Through Arm-PCR of CDR3 regions and iRepertoire HTBI primers, TCR beta libraries were built. TCRdb redid the calling of the multiplex PCR reads with MiXCR, one entry per CDR3 protein. The table records 410,000 or so distinct CDR3 sequences, just under 15% of them present only once. The CDR3 loop spans 15 amino acids. Germline values: CDR1 MNHNS, CDR2 SASEGT. The V end was cut by 3 bases, the J end by 2 bases, with 13 bases between.

These same records also appear under a second study, on T cells in Graves' hyperthyroidism and ophthalmopathy.

This sequence was found in a woman aged 30 to 39 with Graves disease. This material consisted of peripheral blood mononuclear cells (PBMCs), taken at new diagnosis, from a patient treated with antithyroid drugs. V usage is TRBV6-1 and J usage is TRBJ2-5; D not resolved. The DNA of the CDR3 is TGTGCCAGCAGTGACGCCCCCGACCCTCAAGAGACCCAGTACTTC. Its translation: CASSDAPDPQETQYF.